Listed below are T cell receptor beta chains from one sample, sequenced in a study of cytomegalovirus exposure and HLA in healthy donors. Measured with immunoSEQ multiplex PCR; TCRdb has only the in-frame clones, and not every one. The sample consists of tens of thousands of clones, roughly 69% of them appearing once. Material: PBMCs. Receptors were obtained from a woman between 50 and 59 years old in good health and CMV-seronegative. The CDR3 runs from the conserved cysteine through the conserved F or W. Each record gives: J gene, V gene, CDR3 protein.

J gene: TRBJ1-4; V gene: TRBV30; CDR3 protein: CAWSVVGEKLFF
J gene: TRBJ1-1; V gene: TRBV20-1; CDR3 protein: CRVGGDTEAFF
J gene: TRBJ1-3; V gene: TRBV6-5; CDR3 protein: CASSYVRGAGNTIYF
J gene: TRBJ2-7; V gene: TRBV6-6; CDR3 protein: CASSLAGSGEQYF
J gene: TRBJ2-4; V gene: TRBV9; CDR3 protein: CASSVHRTGGAFRNLYF
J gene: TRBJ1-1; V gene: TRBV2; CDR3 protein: CASSVEGALTEAFF
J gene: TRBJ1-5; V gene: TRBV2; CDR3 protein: CASTSRTGIVQPQHF
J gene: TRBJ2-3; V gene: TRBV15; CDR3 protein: CATSGRASGGTDTQYF
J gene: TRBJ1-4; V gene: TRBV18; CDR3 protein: CASSPTAIATNEKLFF
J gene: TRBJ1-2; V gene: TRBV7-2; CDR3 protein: CASSLVRGGNYGYTF
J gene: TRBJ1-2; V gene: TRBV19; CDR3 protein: CASSSTTGYGYTF
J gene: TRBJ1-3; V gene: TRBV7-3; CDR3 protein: CASSLSPAGSSGNTIYF
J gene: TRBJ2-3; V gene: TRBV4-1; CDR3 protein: CASSQRLTGGPGYSTDTQYF
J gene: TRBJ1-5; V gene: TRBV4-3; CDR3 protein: CASSQDGHKNQPQHF
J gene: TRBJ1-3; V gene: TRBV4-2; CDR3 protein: CASSQAYRGPGNTIYF
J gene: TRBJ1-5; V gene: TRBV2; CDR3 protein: CASQAQGNQPQHF